Described below is a single T cell receptor (beta chain) sequence and its context. The entry originates in a study of blood T cell repertoires in COVID-19. Study information: The study drew acute and convalescent COVID-19 samples from the United States, Italy and Spain. PBMCs, B-cell-depleted T cells, or T cells provided the cDNA or gDNA that made up the material.

TCRdb keeps only in-frame clones here, not all; method: immunoSEQ multiplex PCR. The sample gives some 140,000 clones, about four fifths of which show up once; under 20% is in the top ten. V lost 3 bases and J 8 bases, leaving 14 bases between the germline ends. The CDR3 runs to 14 residues. The germline V gene encodes CDR1 LNHNV and CDR2 YYDKDF (reference sequence). Donors in Cohort 3 counted as recovered after two negative PCRs, clearance, or symptom resolution. The TCR comes from a man in his thirties or forties who had recovered from COVID-19. The chain combines TRBV15 with TRBJ2-1, with no clear D. Sequenced material: PBMCs or T cells enriched from blood (not recorded which). CDR3 loop: CATSRAGVVDEQFF. CDR3 bases: TGTGCCACCAGCAGGGCTGGAGTCGTCGATGAGCAGTTCTTC. Drawing the rest from reference TRBV15 and TRBJ2-1, the complete variable domain is DAMVIQNPRYQVTQFGKPVTLSCSQTLNHNVMYWYQQKSSQAPKLLFHYYDKDFNNEADTPDNFQSRRPNTSFCFLDIRSPGLGDTAMYLCATSRAGVVDEQFFGPGTRLTVL.